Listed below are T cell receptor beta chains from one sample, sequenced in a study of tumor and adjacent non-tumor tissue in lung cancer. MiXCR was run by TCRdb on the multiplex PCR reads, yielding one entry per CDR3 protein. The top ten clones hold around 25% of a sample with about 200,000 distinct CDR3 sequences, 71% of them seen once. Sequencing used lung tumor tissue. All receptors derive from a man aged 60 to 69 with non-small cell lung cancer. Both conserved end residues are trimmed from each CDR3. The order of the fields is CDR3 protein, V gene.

CDR3: SARASGVNEQF
V: TRBV20-1

CDR3: SARDPGLSIQPQD
V: TRBV20-1

CDR3: SATRGHRDSTYEEY
V: TRBV20-1

CDR3: ASSQGSMGVETQY
V: TRBV4-3

CDR3: ASRIGVAGGWGEQY
V: TRBV6-5

CDR3: ASSFTMVGQETQY
V: TRBV7-2

CDR3: ASSQDRAGSYKQY
V: TRBV4-2

CDR3: ASSPDFPSTDTQY
V: TRBV4-2

CDR3: ASSVGQAYGYT
V: TRBV11-3

CDR3: ASSLAKGGDYDQY
V: TRBV12-3/TRBV12-4

CDR3: SANSLGTGNTLY
V: TRBV20-1

CDR3: AISGGSPETQY
V: TRBV10-3

CDR3: ASSFLSGDVPQY
V: TRBV11-2

CDR3: ASSYSPTAEELF
V: TRBV6-5

CDR3: SARRRGPSTLH
V: TRBV20-1

CDR3: AGSDSNSGRFKF
V: TRBV10-1

CDR3: ASSFGQIMNTEAF
V: TRBV7-8

CDR3: VSSYNRVRNTEAF
V: TRBV6-5

CDR3: ASSLGPRQGLNEQY
V: TRBV5-6

CDR3: SALRTSYGQY
V: TRBV20-1

CDR3: ASSLWGLSVTEAF
V: TRBV5-1

CDR3: ASRGDFTGANVLS
V: TRBV5-4

CDR3: ASTLQGSGANVPT
V: TRBV6-2/TRBV6-3

CDR3: RVVPSGGTDTQY
V: TRBV29-1

CDR3: ASSSMTGGYEQY
V: TRBV6-5

CDR3: ASSAGTGRERGY
V: TRBV5-1

CDR3: ASSPTGDGYT
V: TRBV19

CDR3: ASSLVKGGTKAF
V: TRBV7-8

CDR3: NASIGNEVTQY
V: TRBV20-1

CDR3: SAIGGGSEQY
V: TRBV20-1

CDR3: ASSQVRQGVGGQPQH
V: TRBV4-1

CDR3: VSSLEGGHINQPQH
V: TRBV11-1

CDR3: ASRGEETHY
V: TRBV6-1

CDR3: SAGVMNTEAF
V: TRBV29-1

CDR3: ATSDPLGSSGFSRNEQF
V: TRBV24-1

CDR3: ASSYRTASGEPF
V: TRBV6-5

CDR3: ASGPTASDEQY
V: TRBV6-1

CDR3: SASVVRASGNTIY
V: TRBV20-1

CDR3: ASSVVGTGGRGEQF
V: TRBV11-2

CDR3: AWSAGVGYGYT
V: TRBV30

CDR3: ASSQDRGRKQYEQY
V: TRBV4-3

CDR3: SALWTSGGFVLDTQH
V: TRBV20-1

CDR3: AIEGSGDEQY
V: TRBV6-2/TRBV6-3

CDR3: ANSQDGTFPRYEQY
V: TRBV4-1

CDR3: SALSPGGSIDEQY
V: TRBV20-1

CDR3: SARVLGQSNSPIH
V: TRBV20-1

CDR3: TSSEPLMGAF
V: TRBV10-2

CDR3: ASRKAGEVETQY
V: TRBV7-8

CDR3: ASKGLGRTVNYGYT
V: TRBV6-5

CDR3: ASSSWFSNQPQQ
V: TRBV6-5